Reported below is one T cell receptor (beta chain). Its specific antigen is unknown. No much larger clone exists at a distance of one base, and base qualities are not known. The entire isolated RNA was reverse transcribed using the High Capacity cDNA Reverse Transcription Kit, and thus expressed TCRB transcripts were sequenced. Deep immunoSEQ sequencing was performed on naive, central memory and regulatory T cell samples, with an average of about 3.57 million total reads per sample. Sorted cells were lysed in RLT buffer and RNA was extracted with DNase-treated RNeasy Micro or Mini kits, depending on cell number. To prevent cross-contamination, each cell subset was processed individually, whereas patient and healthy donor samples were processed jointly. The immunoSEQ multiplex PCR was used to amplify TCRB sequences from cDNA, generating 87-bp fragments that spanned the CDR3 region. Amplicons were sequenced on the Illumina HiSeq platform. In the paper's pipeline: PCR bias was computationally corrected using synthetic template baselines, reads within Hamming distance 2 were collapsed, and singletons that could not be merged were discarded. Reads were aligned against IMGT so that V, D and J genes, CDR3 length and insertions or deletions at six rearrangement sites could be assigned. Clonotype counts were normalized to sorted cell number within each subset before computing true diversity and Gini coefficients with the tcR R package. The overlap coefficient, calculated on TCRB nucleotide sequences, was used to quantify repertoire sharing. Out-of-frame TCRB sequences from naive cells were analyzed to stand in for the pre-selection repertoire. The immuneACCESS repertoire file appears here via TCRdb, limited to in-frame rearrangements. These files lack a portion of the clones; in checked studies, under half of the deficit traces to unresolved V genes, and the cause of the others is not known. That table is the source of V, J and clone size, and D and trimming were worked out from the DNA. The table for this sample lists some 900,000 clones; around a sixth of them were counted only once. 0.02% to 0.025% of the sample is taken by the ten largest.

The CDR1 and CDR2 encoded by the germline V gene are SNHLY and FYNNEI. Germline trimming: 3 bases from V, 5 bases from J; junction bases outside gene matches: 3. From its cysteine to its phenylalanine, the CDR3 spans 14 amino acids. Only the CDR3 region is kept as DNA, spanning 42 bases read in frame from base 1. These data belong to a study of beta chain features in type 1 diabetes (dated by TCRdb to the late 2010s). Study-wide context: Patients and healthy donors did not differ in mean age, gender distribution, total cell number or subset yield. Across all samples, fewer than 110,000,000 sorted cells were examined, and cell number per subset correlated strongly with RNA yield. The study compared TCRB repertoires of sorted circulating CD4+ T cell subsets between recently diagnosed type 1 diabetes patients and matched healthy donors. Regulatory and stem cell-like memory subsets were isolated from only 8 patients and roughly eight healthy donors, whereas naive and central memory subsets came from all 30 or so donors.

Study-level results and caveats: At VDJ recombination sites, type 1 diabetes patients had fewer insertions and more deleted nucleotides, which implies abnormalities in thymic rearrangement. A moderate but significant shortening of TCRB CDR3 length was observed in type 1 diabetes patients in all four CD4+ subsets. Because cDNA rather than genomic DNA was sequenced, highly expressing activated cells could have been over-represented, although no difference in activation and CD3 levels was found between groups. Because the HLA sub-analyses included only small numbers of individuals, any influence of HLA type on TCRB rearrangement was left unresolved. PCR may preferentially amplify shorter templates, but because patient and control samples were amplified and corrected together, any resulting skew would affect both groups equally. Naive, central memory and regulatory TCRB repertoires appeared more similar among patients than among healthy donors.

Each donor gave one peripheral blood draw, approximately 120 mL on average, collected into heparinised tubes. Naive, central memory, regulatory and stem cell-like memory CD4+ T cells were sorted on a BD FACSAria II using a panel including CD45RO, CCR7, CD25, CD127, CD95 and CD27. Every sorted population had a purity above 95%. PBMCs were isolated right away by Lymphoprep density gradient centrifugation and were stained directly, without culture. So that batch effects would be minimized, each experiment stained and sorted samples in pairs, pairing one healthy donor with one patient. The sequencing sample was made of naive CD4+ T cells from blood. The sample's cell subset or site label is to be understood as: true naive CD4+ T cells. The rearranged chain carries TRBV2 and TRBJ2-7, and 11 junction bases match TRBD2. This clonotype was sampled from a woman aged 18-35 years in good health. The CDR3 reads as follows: CASSELAGGHEQYF. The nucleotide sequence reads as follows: TGTGCCAGCAGTGAGCTAGCGGGAGGCCACGAGCAGTACTTC.